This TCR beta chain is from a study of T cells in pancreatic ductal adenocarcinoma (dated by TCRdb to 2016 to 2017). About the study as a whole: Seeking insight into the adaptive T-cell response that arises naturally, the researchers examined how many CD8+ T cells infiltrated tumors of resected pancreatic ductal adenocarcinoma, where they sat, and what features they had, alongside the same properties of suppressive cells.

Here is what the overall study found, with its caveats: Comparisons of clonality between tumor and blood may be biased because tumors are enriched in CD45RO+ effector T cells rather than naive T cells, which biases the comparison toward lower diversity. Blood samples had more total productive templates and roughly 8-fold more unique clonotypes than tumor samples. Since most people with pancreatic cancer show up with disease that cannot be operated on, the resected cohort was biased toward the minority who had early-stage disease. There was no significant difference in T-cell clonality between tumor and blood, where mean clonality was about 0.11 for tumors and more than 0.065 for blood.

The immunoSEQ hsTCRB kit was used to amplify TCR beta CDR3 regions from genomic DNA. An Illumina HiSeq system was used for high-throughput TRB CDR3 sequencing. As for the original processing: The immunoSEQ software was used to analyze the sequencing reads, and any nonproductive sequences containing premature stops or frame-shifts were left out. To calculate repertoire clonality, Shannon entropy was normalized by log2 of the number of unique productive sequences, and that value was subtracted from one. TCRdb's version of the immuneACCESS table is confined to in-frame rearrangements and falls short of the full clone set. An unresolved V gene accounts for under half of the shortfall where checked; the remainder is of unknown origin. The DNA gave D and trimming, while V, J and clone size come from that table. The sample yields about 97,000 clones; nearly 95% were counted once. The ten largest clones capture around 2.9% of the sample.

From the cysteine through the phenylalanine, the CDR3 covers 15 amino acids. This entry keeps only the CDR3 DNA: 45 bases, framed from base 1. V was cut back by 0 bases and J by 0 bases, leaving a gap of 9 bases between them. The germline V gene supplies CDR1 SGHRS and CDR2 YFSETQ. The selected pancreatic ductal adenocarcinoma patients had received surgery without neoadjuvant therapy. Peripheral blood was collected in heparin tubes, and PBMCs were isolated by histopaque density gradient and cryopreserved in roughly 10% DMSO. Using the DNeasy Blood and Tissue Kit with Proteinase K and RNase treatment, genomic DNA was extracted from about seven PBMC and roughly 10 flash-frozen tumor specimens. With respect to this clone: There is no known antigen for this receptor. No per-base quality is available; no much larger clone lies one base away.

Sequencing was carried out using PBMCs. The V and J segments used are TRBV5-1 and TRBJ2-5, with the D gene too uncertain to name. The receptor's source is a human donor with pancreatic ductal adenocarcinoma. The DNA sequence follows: TGCGCCAGCAGCTTGGGGTTGAGCAACCAAGAGACCCAGTACTTC. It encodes CASSLGLSNQETQYF.